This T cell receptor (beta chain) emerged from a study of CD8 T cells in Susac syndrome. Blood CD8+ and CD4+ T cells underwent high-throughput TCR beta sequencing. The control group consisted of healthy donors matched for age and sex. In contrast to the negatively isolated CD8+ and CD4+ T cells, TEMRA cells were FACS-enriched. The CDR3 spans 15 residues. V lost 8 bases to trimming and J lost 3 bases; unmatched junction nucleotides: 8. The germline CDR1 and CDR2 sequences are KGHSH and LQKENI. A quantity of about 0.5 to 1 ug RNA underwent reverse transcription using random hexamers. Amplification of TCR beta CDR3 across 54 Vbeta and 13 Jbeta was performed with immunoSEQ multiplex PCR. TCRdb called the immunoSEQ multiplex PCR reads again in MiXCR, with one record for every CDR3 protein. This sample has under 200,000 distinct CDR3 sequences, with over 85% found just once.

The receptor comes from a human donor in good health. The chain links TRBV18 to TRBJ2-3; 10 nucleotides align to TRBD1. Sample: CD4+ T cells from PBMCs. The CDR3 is CASGKDRGMTDTQYF. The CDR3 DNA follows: TGTGCCAGCGGGAAGGACAGGGGGATGACAGATACGCAGTATTTT.